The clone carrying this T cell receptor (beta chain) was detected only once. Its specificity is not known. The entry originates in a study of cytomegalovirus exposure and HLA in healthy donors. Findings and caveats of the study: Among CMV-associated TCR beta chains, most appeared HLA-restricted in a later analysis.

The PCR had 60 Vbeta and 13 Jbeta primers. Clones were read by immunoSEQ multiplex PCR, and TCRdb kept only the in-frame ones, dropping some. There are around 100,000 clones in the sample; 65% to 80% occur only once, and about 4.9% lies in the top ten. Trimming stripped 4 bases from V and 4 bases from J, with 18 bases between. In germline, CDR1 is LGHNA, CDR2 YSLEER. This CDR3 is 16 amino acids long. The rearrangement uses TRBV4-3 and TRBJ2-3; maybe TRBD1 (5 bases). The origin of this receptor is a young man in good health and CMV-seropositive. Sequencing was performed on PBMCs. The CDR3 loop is CASSPRERGVSDTQYF. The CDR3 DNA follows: TGCGCCAGCAGCCCCCGAGAAAGGGGTGTTTCAGATACGCAGTATTTT.